This T cell receptor beta chain is from a study of T cell clones after liver transplantation. Overall study: Immunosuppression withdrawal was tried within 2 years after liver transplantation in this trial. Study-level findings and limits: A larger donor-reactive than third-party decline suggested partial antigen-specific deletion.

Sequencing of dividing CFSE-low cells from the MLR defined alloreactive TCRbeta sequences. This CDR3 has 15 amino acids. Germline assignment: CDR1 MNHNY and CDR2 SVGAGI (reference sequence). Method: immunoSEQ multiplex PCR; TCRdb's copy keeps in-frame clones and lacks some. The table has several thousand clones, about two fifths seen once; the top ten hold about 13%. A note on this clone: Its matching antigen is unknown.

The sequence derives from a human patient who received a liver transplant. These T cells may partly come from the graft donor. V is TRBV6-6 and J is TRBJ2-5; tentatively, D is TRBD1 (6 bases). TRBJ2-7 matches the DNA end more closely, so the J call is doubtful. Material: CD4+ T cells from cultured PBMCs. The CDR3 DNA follows: TGTGCCAGCAGTGGCAAACAGGGTGTGAGAAACGAGCAGTACTTC. Protein sequence: CASSGKQGVRNEQYF.